The 3 T cell receptor beta chains reported below all come from one sample, sequenced in a study of chemoradiotherapy in HPV16-positive cancers. The repertoire was sequenced with immunoSEQ multiplex PCR; TCRdb's copy has only in-frame clones and lacks some. The data show 8,000 to 9,000 clones, approximately 71% seen once. Specimen collection occurred from a patient who underwent chemoradiotherapy. These receptors all stem from a human donor with HPV-associated anogenital cancer.

The chain has TRBV4-2 and TRBJ2-7; either TRBD1 or TRBD2 may fit D (5 bases each). V was clipped by 0 bases and J by 4 bases, with 10 bases between them. Germline V lookup: CDR1 LGHNA, CDR2 YNFKEQ. The CDR3 extends over 14 amino acids. The CDR3 nucleotides read TGTGCCAGCAGCCAAGATTTGGGGGAGTACGAGCAGTACTTC. This codes for CASSQDLGEYEQYF.

V and J are TRBV4-2 and TRBJ2-7; TRBD2 matches 12 bases. Germline V gives CDR1 LGHNA, CDR2 YNFKEQ. The CDR3 runs to 15 residues. J gave up 4 bases and V 5 bases, and 6 bases lay outside the gene matches. CDR3 amino acids: CASSTLAGGKYEQYF. The CDR3 DNA reads TGTGCCAGCAGCACCCTAGCGGGAGGGAAATACGAGCAGTACTTC.

This clone has just a few counts. The chain couples TRBV5-1 to TRBJ2-6; D unresolved. The V end was cut by 4 bases, the J end by 0 bases, with 5 bases between. The CDR3 sequence is 14 residues long. Germline CDR1 SGHRS, CDR2 YFSETQ. CDR3 sequence: CASSLSSGANVLTF. The CDR3, as DNA: TGCGCCAGCAGCCTGAGCTCTGGGGCCAACGTCCTGACTTTC.